Here is one TCR beta chain with its context. The sample belongs to a study of T cell responses to AZD1222 COVID-19 vaccine. Produced via immunoSEQ multiplex PCR; TCRdb's table is partial and in-frame only. Found here are 100,000 to 150,000 clones, 88% of them singletons; the top ten hold approximately 8%. The sequencing used peripheral blood, collected on day 0 of AZD1222 vaccination. The TCR comes from an adult in good health.

CDR3 nucleotide sequence: TGTGCCAGCAGCCCTCCCGGGGCAAGTGACGGAAACACCATATATTTT. It encodes CASSPPGASDGNTIYF. The chain is built from TRBV27 and TRBJ1-3, with D tentatively TRBD1 (5 bases). The CDR3 is 16 amino acids. Trimming cost V 6 bases and J 4 bases, with 19 bases left between them. Germline V gene data show CDR1 as MNHEY and CDR2 as SMNVEV (reference sequence).